This TCR beta chain was sequenced for a study of blood T cell repertoires in COVID-19. Turning to the study itself: Samples came from the United States, Italy and Spain, spanning acute and convalescent COVID-19. In each case, the material was cDNA or gDNA derived from T cells, B-cell-depleted T cells, or PBMCs.

The CDR3 has 16 amino acids. Looked up from germline, CDR1 is SGHTS and CDR2 is YDEGEE. V lost 0 bases and J 4 bases, leaving 13 bases between the germline ends. In the source study's methods: Researchers report that nucleated cell counts were estimated from reference gene primer amplification. Libraries were prepared by immunoSEQ multiplex PCR; TCRdb keeps only in-frame clonotypes and omits some of them. V, J and clone size are those of that table, while D and trimming were read from the DNA. The profile covers 250,000 or so clones, with almost 90% appearing a single time and about 2% taken by the ten largest.

The chain recombines TRBV5-8 with TRBJ1-4; D perhaps matches TRBD1 (5 bases). The source of this sequence is a woman aged 60-75 years with COVID-19, enrolled during active disease. The specimen sequenced was peripheral blood. The CDR3 coding sequence is TGTGCCAGCAGCTTGGCCTTACGGGGGGTTAATGAAAAACTGTTTTTT. It codes for CASSLALRGVNEKLFF.